This T cell receptor (beta chain) was captured by sequencing in a study of blood T cell repertoires in COVID-19. Data came from immunoSEQ multiplex PCR; TCRdb stores just in-frame clones and leaves some out. The sample lists around 220,000 clones; 80% to 85% were seen once. Sequenced input: peripheral blood. The TCR was taken from a human donor in a cohort sampled during active COVID-19.

In DNA, the CDR3 is TGTGCCAGCAGTTGGACTCAGGGGAGCTACGAGCAGTACTTC. Its protein is CASSWTQGSYEQYF. This rearrangement joins TRBV28 to TRBJ2-7; weak D call: TRBD1 (6 bases). The CDR3 length is 14 residues. V was trimmed by 4 bases and J by 3 bases, leaving 13 bases between them. Germline CDR1 is MDHEN and CDR2 is SYDVKM.